One sample yielded the 18 T cell receptor beta chains listed below, sequenced in a study of blood T cells in healthy people across ages. The use of a sample-barcoded 5' primer and a J-beta primer mix characterized a second PCR of roughly 6 to 11 cycles. TCRdb recomputed calls from the 5' RACE reads with MiXCR, one row per CDR3 protein. Seen here are hundreds of thousands of distinct CDR3 sequences, about 34% observed once, and the top ten hold roughly 13%. The sequencing input was blood. The receptor source for this set is a man between 18 and 29 years old in good health.

This sequence joins TRBV10-3 and TRBJ2-4, with no clear D. The V end was cut by 1 base, the J end by 3 bases, with 13 bases between. Germline lookup yields CDR1 ENHRY and CDR2 SYGVKD. The CDR3 runs to 16 residues. CDR3 amino acids: CAISELHRADKNIQYF. The CDR3 nucleotides are TGTGCCATCAGTGAGTTACACCGGGCAGACAAAAACATTCAGTACTTC.

J is TRBJ2-1 and V is TRBV27; 8 nucleotides line up with TRBD2. The length of the CDR3 is 14 residues. Trimming removed 6 bases from V and 5 bases from J; junction bases left unmatched: 6. Per the germline V gene, CDR1 is MNHEY and CDR2 is SMNVEV (reference sequence). The CDR3 region is CASRLAGPHNEQFF. The CDR3 nucleotides are TGTGCCAGCAGGCTAGCGGGTCCCCACAATGAGCAGTTCTTC.

The V gene is TRBV27, the J gene TRBJ2-7, with TRBD1 matching over 9 bases. The J call may not be correct, given that the DNA end is closer to TRBJ2-5. The CDR3 is 15 residues long. The germline CDR1 and CDR2 sequences are MNHEY and SMNVEV (reference sequence). The CDR3 reads CASSFFGTGQETQYF. The CDR3 DNA reads TGTGCCAGCAGTTTTTTCGGGACAGGGCAAGAGACCCAGTACTTC.

This clonotype has more than one count but fewer than ten. For the CDR3, the DNA is TGTGCCAGCAGTGGAGAGCACACCGGGGAGCTGTTTTTT. Translation gives CASSGEHTGELFF. The chain employs TRBV2 and TRBJ2-2; D gene ambiguous. The CDR3 contains 13 residues. Germline V gene lookup returns CDR1 SNHLY and CDR2 FYNNEI. V was trimmed by 4 bases and J by 3 bases, leaving 6 bases between them.

About this clonotype: Germline and junction disagree at one end, which may indicate a read error. The chain employs TRBV4-3 and TRBJ2-1; tentative D call: TRBD2 (6 bases). Germline V CDR1 and CDR2: LGHNA, YSLEER. The CDR3 is made up of 15 amino acids. CDR3 protein: CTSSLSRDSLHEQFF. The CDR3 region has the DNA TGCACCAGCAGCCTCTCCCGGGACTCCCTGCATGAGCAGTTCTTC.

This clonotype was observed a handful of times. The gene calls are TRBV13 and TRBJ2-1; 11 nucleotides agree with TRBD1. V lost 5 bases to trimming and J lost 7 bases; unmatched junction nucleotides: 7. There are 15 residues in the CDR3. CDR1 PRHDT and CDR2 FYEKMQ come from the germline V gene (reference sequence). This CDR3 is CASSDGQGAGNEQFF. Written as DNA, the CDR3 is TGTGCCAGCAGCGACGGACAGGGGGCTGGTAATGAGCAGTTCTTC.

The chain uses TRBV2 and TRBJ2-1; TRBD2 is a possible D gene (7 bases). The DNA end lines up better with TRBJ2-7; the J call may be wrong. This CDR3 is built from 16 residues. The germline V gene encodes CDR1 SNHLY and CDR2 FYNNEI. The DNA of the CDR3 is TGTGCCAGCAGTGAAAGGGGGGGTTCCCCTCCTTACGAGCAGTACTTC. It yields the protein CASSERGGSPPYEQYF.

This clonotype was seen more than once but under ten times. The chain combines TRBV7-8 with TRBJ2-7; 8 nucleotides agree with TRBD1. V lost 6 bases, J lost 6 bases, and 10 bases stayed unmatched. In germline, CDR1 is SGHVS, CDR2 FQNEAQ. This CDR3 region has 14 residues. CDR3 sequence reads: CASSISTGVLEQYF. DNA of the CDR3: TGTGCCAGCAGTATATCGACAGGGGTTCTCGAGCAGTACTTC.

This clonotype was seen only a few times. This chain uses TRBV30 with TRBJ1-4, with TRBD1 as a possible D gene (6 bases). The V and J ends lost 2 bases and 7 bases respectively, with 20 bases between them. Germline V CDR1 and CDR2: GTSNPN, SVGIG (reference sequence). The CDR3 contains 16 residues. The CDR3 loop is CAWSTHGTSGAEKLFF. DNA for the CDR3: TGTGCCTGGAGTACACACGGAACATCGGGGGCTGAAAAACTGTTTTTT.

The J gene is TRBJ2-3, the V gene TRBV7-2; 7 bases match TRBD1. This CDR3 comprises 15 residues. Germline assignment: CDR1 SGHTA and CDR2 FQGNSA. After removal of 5 bases from V and 0 bases from J, the junction contained 5 bases not matched to a gene. This CDR3 reads CASSRQGLSTDTQYF. CDR3 DNA: TGTGCCAGCAGCCGACAGGGATTGAGCACAGATACGCAGTATTTT.

About this clonotype itself: Since a much larger clone is just one base distant, this may be a read error. This rearrangement joins TRBV29-1 to TRBJ2-3, with D hard to call. The CDR3 extends over 14 amino acids. Germline V lookup: CDR1 SQVTM, CDR2 ANQGSEA. V was trimmed by 7 bases and J by 0 bases, leaving 14 bases between them. For the CDR3, the DNA is TGCAGCGCTGGTCCGGACCATAGCACAGATACGCAGTATTTT. Its translation is CSAGPDHSTDTQYF.

The CDR3 spells CASSPGLDPGELFF. The CDR3 DNA follows: TGTGCCAGCAGTCCGGGACTAGATCCCGGGGAGCTGTTTTTT. The gene calls are TRBV12-3 or TRBV12-4 and TRBJ2-2; 8 bases agree with TRBD2. CDR3 size: 14 residues. J lost 6 bases, V lost 5 bases, and 5 bases had no gene match.

This chain joins TRBV6-2 or TRBV6-3 and TRBJ1-6; D gene ambiguous. CDR3 size: 15 residues. The germline CDR1 and CDR2 sequences are MNHEY and SVGEGT. V was shortened by 2 bases and J by 1 base, with 6 bases between the two germline ends. CDR3 in DNA: TGTGCCAGCAGTTACAGGAGATCCTATAATTCACCCCTCCACTTT. It is translated as CASSYRRSYNSPLHF.

This clonotype was detected a few times. The V gene is TRBV11-2, the J gene TRBJ2-3, with 9 bases aligning to TRBD1. From germline, CDR1 is SGHAT and CDR2 FQNNGV. J lost 3 bases, V lost 5 bases, and 9 bases had no gene match. The CDR3 runs 16 residues. CDR3 residues: CASSPEWDRVTDTQYF. The DNA for the CDR3 is TGTGCCAGCAGCCCCGAGTGGGACAGGGTGACAGATACGCAGTATTTT.

This chain joins TRBV2 and TRBJ2-2; 8 positions agree with TRBD1. Germline V CDR1 and CDR2: SNHLY, FYNNEI. V was clipped by 7 bases and J by 1 base; unmatched bases: 8. This CDR3 spans 16 amino acids. The CDR3 DNA is TGTGCCAGCATGCAGGGAGGACAGGGGAACACCGGGGAGCTGTTTTTT. Translating it yields CASMQGGQGNTGELFF.

Notes on this clonotype: A much larger clone is a single base away; this may be a read error. The chain couples TRBV5-1 to TRBJ2-3; the D gene could be TRBD1 or TRBD2 (5 bases each). The CDR3 is 17 amino acids. Germline V gene sequence: CDR1 SGHRS, CDR2 YFSETQ. Trimming left V 0 bases short and J 6 bases short, with 20 bases between. DNA for the CDR3: TGCGCCAGCAGCTTGGGGGACGAAGGCGCTAACCCGGATACGCAGTATTTT. This translates into CASSLGDEGANPDTQYF.

This clonotype was recorded at least ten times. The V gene is TRBV4-3, the J gene TRBJ2-6; D is uncertain. The V gene lost 4 bases and the J gene lost 4 bases, with 5 bases spanning the gap. The V gene's germline CDR1 is LGHNA and CDR2 YSLEER. This CDR3 comprises 13 residues. This chain's CDR3 is CASSLRGANVLTF. CDR3 in DNA: TGCGCCAGCAGCCTCCGGGGGGCCAACGTCCTGACTTTC.

Turning to this clonotype: Being one base from a much bigger clone, this may be a read error. The chain employs TRBV5-5 and TRBJ2-1; maybe TRBD2 (6 bases). This CDR3 has 17 amino acids. Germline V gene sequence: CDR1 SGHKS, CDR2 YYEKEE (reference sequence). The V end was cut by 4 bases, the J end by 6 bases, with 23 bases between. CDR3 loop: CASSRLSGGIMGNEQFF. CDR3 nucleotide sequence: TGTGCCAGCAGCCGACTGAGTGGGGGGATAATGGGCAATGAGCAGTTCTTC. Using reference TRBV5-5 and TRBJ2-1 for the parts outside the CDR3, the full variable domain is DAGVTQSPTHLIKTRGQQVTLRCSPISGHKSVSWYQQVLGQGPQFIFQYYEKEERGRGNFPDRFSARQFPNYSSELNVNALLLGDSALYLCASSRLSGGIMGNEQFFGPGTRLTVL.